This passage covers 23 T cell receptor beta chains from one sample sequenced in a study of T cell repertoires in cytomegalovirus infection. These receptors' antigens are unknown. TCRdb redid the calling of the reads with MiXCR, one entry per CDR3 protein. This table holds about 890,000 distinct CDR3 sequences, roughly a third found once. The sample consisted of cultured CD8+ T cells from PBMCs, taken from culture after CMV antigen stimulation. These receptors were taken from a human donor in good health (CMV status not recorded). Some clones in this sample may be carry-over from other donors' samples.

This clonotype was found a few times. V gene TRBV3-1 combines with J gene TRBJ2-1; D is uncertain. This CDR3 contains 11 residues. V was cut by 0 bases and J by 9 bases, with 3 bases left in between. Germline CDR1 LGHDT, CDR2 YNNKEL (reference sequence). This CDR3 reads CASSQDAEQFF. CDR3 sequence (DNA): TGTGCCAGCAGCCAAGATGCTGAGCAGTTCTTC.

This clonotype occurred many times. The chain employs TRBV7-8 and TRBJ1-1; D is unclear. The CDR3 sequence is 18 residues long. Trimming removed 1 base from V and 0 bases from J, with 18 bases in between. From germline, CDR1 is SGHVS and CDR2 FQNEAQ. CDR3 sequence: CASSLVPPGHGMNTEAFF. The CDR3 DNA follows: TGTGCCAGCAGCTTAGTTCCTCCGGGCCACGGGATGAACACTGAAGCTTTCTTT.

In its sample, this clonotype was seen a few times. The gene calls are TRBV27 and TRBJ2-2, with D perhaps TRBD1 (5 bases). Germline lookup yields CDR1 MNHEY and CDR2 SMNVEV (reference sequence). Deletions cut 7 bases from V and 0 bases from J, with 12 bases between. This CDR3 region has 15 residues. CDR3 protein: CASTHRQPNTGELFF. CDR3 DNA: TGTGCCAGCACCCACCGACAGCCGAACACCGGGGAGCTGTTTTTT.

This clonotype was counted a few times. The chain uses TRBV12-3 or TRBV12-4 and TRBJ1-2, with D perhaps matching TRBD1 (6 bases). V lost 6 bases and J lost 1, with 12 bases in between. CDR3 length equals 14 residues. This CDR3 reads CASSNGTLNYGYTF. In nucleotides, the CDR3 is TGTGCCAGCAGCAACGGGACACTTAACTATGGCTACACCTTC.

This clonotype was seen only a few times. This chain uses TRBV27 with TRBJ2-5; the match to TRBD2 covers 7 bases. The CDR3 totals 14 residues. CDR1 and CDR2 from the germline V gene are MNHEY and SMNVEV (reference sequence). V shed 5 bases, J shed 5 bases, and the junction held 8 bases outside the gene matches. The CDR3 region is CASSIGVGRETQYF. Here the CDR3 DNA reads TGTGCCAGCAGTATAGGGGTCGGGAGGGAGACCCAGTACTTC.

This clonotype was detected only a few times. The gene calls are TRBV2 and TRBJ2-2; 10 bases align to TRBD2. The CDR3 spans 17 residues. V lost 2 bases, J lost 3 bases, and 6 bases stayed unmatched. Germline V gene data show CDR1 as SNHLY and CDR2 as FYNNEI. In DNA, the CDR3 is TGTGCCAGCAGTGAACGGCTAGCGGGGGCATACACCGGGGAGCTGTTTTTT. Translation gives CASSERLAGAYTGELFF.

V and J are TRBV24-1 and TRBJ1-6, with 7 bases identical to TRBD1. The CDR3 sequence is 14 residues long. V was clipped by 2 bases and J by 10 bases; unmatched bases: 4. In germline, CDR1 is KGHDR, CDR2 SFDVKD. The CDR3 bases are TGTGCCACCAGTGATTCCCAGGGGGGCTCACCCCTCCACTTT. It is translated as CATSDSQGGSPLHF.

Comments on this clonotype: A read error may explain this, as a much larger clone is one base away. The missing conserved phenylalanine or tryptophan at the end of this CDR3 makes a read error likely. J is TRBJ2-5 and V is TRBV10-3, with D perhaps given as TRBD1 or TRBD2 (5 bases each). Germline values: CDR1 ENHRY, CDR2 SYGVKD. The CDR3 covers 13 residues. The germline V and J ends were trimmed by 6 bases and 1 base, with 9 bases remaining between them. CDR3 in DNA: TGTGCCATCAGCCGGGACCCCCAAGAGACCCAGTACTCC. This translates into CAISRDPQETQYS.

The V gene is TRBV14, the J gene TRBJ2-1; D perhaps matches TRBD2 (5 bases). The CDR3 runs to 15 residues. Trimming left V 2 bases short and J 0 bases short, with 8 bases between. Germline V gene data show CDR1 as SGHDN and CDR2 as FVKESK. The CDR3 DNA is TGTGCCAGCAGCCAATGGGGAGTCTCCTACAATGAGCAGTTCTTC. This encodes CASSQWGVSYNEQFF. Full variable domain (remainder filled in from reference TRBV14 and TRBJ2-1): EAGVTQFPSHSVIEKGQTVTLRCDPISGHDNLYWYRRVMGKEIKFLLHFVKESKQDESGMPNNRFLAERTGGTYSTLKVQPAELEDSGVYFCASSQWGVSYNEQFFGPGTRLTVL.

The chain links TRBV19 to TRBJ1-1, with a tentative D call TRBD1 (5 bases). CDR1 LNHDA and CDR2 SQIVND come from the germline V gene (reference sequence). With 3 bases removed from V and 5 bases from J, the gap between germline ends came to 22 bases. The CDR3 covers 17 residues. The CDR3 here is CASSIAFRGRWRTEAFF. The CDR3 bases are TGTGCCAGTAGTATTGCTTTTCGGGGCCGATGGAGAACTGAAGCTTTCTTT.

This clonotype has only a few counts. The chain uses TRBV6-1 and TRBJ2-7; 8 nucleotides agree with TRBD1. Germline CDR1 reads MNHNS; CDR2 reads SASEGT. With V trimmed by 7 bases and J by 2 bases, 13 bases remained unmatched. The CDR3 covers 16 residues. CDR3 bases: TGTGCCAGCAATCCTACAGGGGGAAGGGGGACCTACGAGCAGTACGTC. Encoded protein: CASNPTGGRGTYEQYV.

The table lists this clonotype with a few counts. The gene calls are TRBV2 and TRBJ1-6; D gene uncertain. CDR1 is SNHLY, CDR2 FYNNEI, per germline. There are 16 residues in the CDR3. With 7 bases removed from V and 0 bases from J, the gap between germline ends came to 13 bases. This CDR3 is CASMRVGSSYNSPLHF. In DNA, the CDR3 is TGTGCCAGCATGAGGGTCGGGAGCTCCTATAATTCACCCCTCCACTTT.

The V gene is TRBV7-2, the J gene TRBJ2-5, with 9 nucleotides matching TRBD1. The CDR3 is 14 residues long. With V trimmed by 6 bases and J by 5 bases, 7 bases remained unmatched. Germline V CDR1 and CDR2: SGHTA, FQGNSA. CDR3 sequence reads: CASSRDRAQETQYF. CDR3 bases: TGTGCCAGCAGTCGGGACAGGGCCCAGGAGACCCAGTACTTC. The variable domain in full, completed from reference TRBV7-2 and TRBJ2-5, reads GAGVSQSPSNKVTEKGKDVELRCDPISGHTALYWYRQSLGQGLEFLIYFQGNSAPDKSGLPSDRFSAERTGGSVSTLTIQRTQQEDSAVYLCASSRDRAQETQYFGPGTRLLVL.

The chain combines TRBV4-3 with TRBJ2-1; TRBD2 matches 7 bases. This CDR3 has 14 amino acids. Trimming at V came to 1 base and at J to 5 bases, leaving 2 bases not matched to a gene. Looked up from germline, CDR1 is LGHNA and CDR2 is YSLEER. The DNA of the CDR3 is TGCGCCAGCAGCCAAGGGGGGGGAAACAATGAGCAGTTCTTC. This gives the protein CASSQGGGNNEQFF.

This clonotype was observed a handful of times. The chain couples TRBV12-3 or TRBV12-4 to TRBJ2-1, with 10 bases lining up with TRBD2. This CDR3 region has 15 residues. V lost 2 bases to trimming and J lost 7 bases; unmatched junction nucleotides: 5. The CDR3 is CASSLKGLALNEQFF. In nucleotides, the CDR3 is TGTGCCAGCAGTTTAAAGGGACTAGCGTTGAATGAGCAGTTCTTC.

Note on this clonotype: The conserved closing phenylalanine or tryptophan is absent in this CDR3, likely reflecting a read error. V usage is TRBV19 and J usage is TRBJ1-1; D may be TRBD1 (6 bases). Germline CDR1 LNHDA, CDR2 SQIVND (reference sequence). V shed 6 bases and J shed 2 bases, with 13 bases lying between them. The CDR3 has 14 residues. This chain's CDR3 is CASRITGTNTEAFS. CDR3 sequence (DNA): TGTGCCAGTAGAATCACAGGGACCAACACTGAAGCTTTCTCT.

This clonotype was detected many times. V gene TRBV7-6 combines with J gene TRBJ1-2; D uncertain. The CDR3 runs to 17 residues. V dropped 4 bases and J dropped 3 bases, with 21 bases sitting between them. The germline gives CDR1 SGHVS, CDR2 FNYEAQ. CDR3 nucleotide sequence: TGTGCCAGCAGCTCCAGTACCGGGAGAGGCGGTCACTATGGCTACACCTTC. Translation gives CASSSSTGRGGHYGYTF.

The rearrangement uses TRBV19 and TRBJ1-2; no reliable D call. V dropped 2 bases and J dropped 2 bases, with 6 bases sitting between them. The CDR3 contains 13 residues. Per the germline V gene, CDR1 is LNHDA and CDR2 is SQIVND (reference sequence). In DNA, the CDR3 is TGTGCCAGTAGTATAATAGAAAACTATGGCTACACCTTC. It codes for CASSIIENYGYTF. Together with reference TRBV19 and TRBJ1-2, the CDR3 gives the full variable domain: DGGITQSPKYLFRKEGQNVTLSCEQNLNHDAMYWYRQDPGQGLRLIYYSQIVNDFQKGDIAEGYSVSREKKESFPLTVTSAQKNPTAFYLCASSIIENYGYTFGSGTRLTVV.

This chain links TRBV6-5 with TRBJ1-6; no clear D gene. Germline V gene sequence: CDR1 MNHEY, CDR2 SVGAGI. V shed 2 bases and J shed 6 bases, with 8 bases lying between them. This CDR3 region has 14 residues. CDR3 loop: CASSYQSGNSPLHF. DNA of the CDR3: TGTGCCAGCAGTTACCAGAGCGGTAATTCACCCCTCCACTTT.

There are many counts of this clonotype. This sequence joins TRBV27 and TRBJ2-7; possible D gene TRBD2, 5 bases. The CDR3 covers 12 residues. Germline V lookup: CDR1 MNHEY, CDR2 SMNVEV (reference sequence). The V gene lost 5 bases and the J gene lost 3 bases, with 8 bases spanning the gap. The CDR3 coding sequence is TGTGCCAGCAGTCCTGGACTCTACGAGCAGTACTTC. It translates to CASSPGLYEQYF.

The rearrangement uses TRBV5-5 and TRBJ2-1; the match to TRBD2 covers 16 bases. Germline assignment: CDR1 SGHKS and CDR2 YYEKEE (reference sequence). The CDR3 is made up of 15 amino acids. V dropped 4 bases and J dropped 8; count of bases not matched to a gene: 3. The DNA of the CDR3 is TGTGCCAGCAGCAGAGGGACTAGCGGGGGGGATGAGCAGTTCTTC. Amino acid sequence: CASSRGTSGGDEQFF.

This clonotype was recorded a few times. The chain is built from TRBV6-1 and TRBJ2-7, with a tentative D call TRBD1 (5 bases). The germline gives CDR1 MNHNS, CDR2 SASEGT. The CDR3 is 16 residues long. V shed 2 bases and J shed 4 bases, with 18 bases lying between them. This CDR3 is CASSERRGLFSYEQYV. The DNA for the CDR3 is TGTGCCAGCAGTGAAAGAAGGGGCCTCTTCTCGTACGAGCAGTACGTC.

The CDR3 region has the DNA TGTGCCAGCAGCTTAATAGAAGGGGACGGCATGAACACTGAAGCTTTCTTT. Residues: CASSLIEGDGMNTEAFF. V usage is TRBV7-8 and J usage is TRBJ1-1; a weak D match, TRBD1 (5 bases). The CDR3 covers 17 residues. Trimming pared 2 bases from V and 0 bases from J, leaving 16 bases between. The germline V gene encodes CDR1 SGHVS and CDR2 FQNEAQ.